What follows are 2 T cell receptor beta chains derived from one specimen sequenced in a study of blood T cell repertoires in COVID-19. Sequenced by immunoSEQ multiplex PCR; TCRdb stores in-frame clones only, minus some. The table records 350,000 to 400,000 clones, approximately 90% of them present only once. Sequenced material: PBMCs or T cells enriched from blood (not recorded which). The receptors originated from a woman aged 18-30 years who had recovered from COVID-19.

V and J are TRBV4-1 and TRBJ1-1, with 10 bases fitting TRBD1. Per germline, CDR1 MGHRA and CDR2 YSYEKL. The CDR3 is 14 residues long. The ends lost 4 bases at V and 5 bases at J; junction bases unmatched: 4. The CDR3 here is CASSPLDRGTEAFF. The CDR3 DNA reads as TGCGCCAGCAGCCCGTTGGACAGGGGGACTGAAGCTTTCTTT.

V gene TRBV29-1 combines with J gene TRBJ2-2; perhaps TRBD1 as D (5 bases). The V and J ends lost 1 base and 4 bases respectively, with 10 bases between them. This CDR3 comprises 14 residues. CDR1 and CDR2 (germline): SQVTM, ANQGSEA. The CDR3 nucleotides read TGCAGCGTTGAAGGCTACAGGTTCACCGGGGAGCTGTTTTTT. Its translation is CSVEGYRFTGELFF.